The source of this T cell receptor (beta chain) is a study of T cells after yellow fever vaccination. Turning to the study itself: Each low-cell-number fraction was prepared by means of SMART-Seq v4 Ultra Low Input. The study, taken as a whole, reports: Some clonotypes, a small share, were shared between CD4 and CD8 compartments. Subsequent booster samples again held most clones from primary vaccination (96% CD4, 88% CD8).

This CDR3 has 13 residues. V gave up 6 bases and J gave up 6 bases; unmatched junction bases: 3. Germline-derived CDR1 and CDR2 are MGHDK and SYGVNS. Worth noting for this clonotype: Its target is unknown.

Production of TCR cDNA was by 5'RACE template switching, which also added a universal primer site and UMIs. TCRdb analysed the 5' RACE reads with MiXCR anew, one entry per CDR3 protein. Here the sample spans about 310,000 distinct CDR3 sequences, roughly 3.5% being singletons. The rearrangement uses TRBV25-1 and TRBJ1-4; TRBD1 matches at 8 bases. Sequencing used PBMCs, obtained on the day of the yellow fever booster vaccination. The sequence was collected from a man aged 18 to 29 who received the YFV17D yellow fever vaccine. In DNA form, the CDR3 reads TGTGCCAGCAGGGGACAGGTGGATGAAAAACTGTTTTTT. Translated: CASRGQVDEKLFF.